This entry concerns a single T cell receptor (beta chain). Its target is unknown. The sample belongs to a study of OX40 agonist ivuxolimab in advanced cancers. Study-wide context: Around 40% of patients had received prior checkpoint inhibitor therapy. Study results and limitations: On average, a greater number of expanded clones characterised CD8+ T cells relative to CD4+.

Generated by immunoSEQ multiplex PCR, the TCRdb table keeps only in-frame clones and is missing some. The table has 55,000 to 65,000 clones, roughly 82% seen once. In germline, CDR1 is MDHEN, CDR2 SYDVKM. V trimming: 5 bases; J trimming: 5 bases; junction bases outside the gene matches: 12. The CDR3 contains 16 residues. Sample: CD4+ or CD8+ T cells sorted from blood, taken in a trial of the OX40 agonist ivuxolimab. The chain has TRBV28 and TRBJ2-3; 8 nucleotides match TRBD2. The clonotype originates from an adult with an advanced solid tumor such as melanoma, head and neck, liver or kidney cancer. DNA of the CDR3: TGTGCCAGCAGTGCCTCACTAGCGGTTCGGCGAGATACGCAGTATTTT. It specifies CASSASLAVRRDTQYF. Using reference TRBV28 and TRBJ2-3 for the parts outside the CDR3, the full variable domain is DVKVTQSSRYLVKRTGEKVFLECVQDMDHENMFWYRQDPGLGLRLIYFSYDVKMKEKGDIPEGYSVSREKKERFSLILESASTNQTSMYLCASSASLAVRRDTQYFGPGTRLTVL.